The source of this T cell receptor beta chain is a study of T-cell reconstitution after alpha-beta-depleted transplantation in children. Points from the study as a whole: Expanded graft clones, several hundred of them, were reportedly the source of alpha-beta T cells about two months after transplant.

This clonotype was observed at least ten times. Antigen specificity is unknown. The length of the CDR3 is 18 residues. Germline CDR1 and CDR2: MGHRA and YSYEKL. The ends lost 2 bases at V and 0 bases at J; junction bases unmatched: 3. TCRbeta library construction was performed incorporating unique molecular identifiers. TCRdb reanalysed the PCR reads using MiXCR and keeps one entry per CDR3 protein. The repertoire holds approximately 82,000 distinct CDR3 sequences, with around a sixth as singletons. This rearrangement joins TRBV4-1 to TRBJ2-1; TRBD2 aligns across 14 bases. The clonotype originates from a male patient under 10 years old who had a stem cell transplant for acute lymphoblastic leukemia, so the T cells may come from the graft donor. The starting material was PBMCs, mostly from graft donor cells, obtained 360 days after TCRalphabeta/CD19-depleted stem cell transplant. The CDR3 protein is CASSQTGTSGSSYNEQFF. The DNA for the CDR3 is TGCGCCAGCAGCCAAACCGGGACTAGCGGGAGCTCCTACAATGAGCAGTTCTTC.